Reported below is one TCR beta chain. Antigen: not known. One entry per CDR3 protein results from TCRdb running MiXCR on the RACE reads. The table lists approximately 52,000 distinct CDR3 sequences, 9.5% to 11% of them singletons, with 1.5% to 2% in the top ten. Trimming cost V 1 base and J 4 bases, with 6 bases left between them. The CDR3 covers 13 residues. Per the germline V gene, CDR1 is SGHTA and CDR2 is FQGNSA. The time point was: patch test 1, 2 weeks after DPC sensitization. Treatment in this sample: therapeutic diphenylcyclopropenone sensitization with weekly scalp DPC. The total RNA was obtained from whole blood that was not fractionated. The data belong to a study of human T cells and chemical hapten exposure. Across the study: Sensitization employed 2% DPC on about 2 cm by about 2 cm of upper inner arm skin. Overall study findings and caveats: Correlating positively with patch test score were the PT1 expanded TCR counts.

This chain connects TRBV7-2 to TRBJ2-3; maybe TRBD2 (6 bases). The source is a middle-aged woman with alopecia areata. Some clones in this sample may be carry-over from other donors' samples. The sequences come from whole blood, collected in connection with sensitization to the hapten diphenylcyclopropenone (DPC). CDR3 loop: CASSLGEADTQYF. The CDR3 bases are TGTGCCAGCAGCTTAGGGGAGGCAGATACGCAGTATTTT.